The entry below gives a single T cell receptor (beta chain) sequence along with its context. Antigen specificity is unknown. The data originate from a study of OX40 agonist ivuxolimab in advanced cancers. On the study more broadly: Those enrolled were about 80% male, with a mean age of around 58 years and ages from about 20 to 90.

Study findings and constraints: Both blood CD4+ and CD8+ T cells showed clonal growth by week 6 at 0.1 to 3.0 mg/kg. Normalized T-cell clonal expansion was also low in a subset of nonresponders. Expansion of clones was among the lowest in partial responders at 0.1-3.0 mg/kg.

Clones were sequenced by immunoSEQ multiplex PCR, and TCRdb holds only the in-frame ones, with some missing. The table lists tens of thousands of clones, 94% of them singletons. This CDR3 has 12 amino acids. The V end lost 0 bases, the J end lost 9 bases, and 8 bases lay between the germline ends. The sequences come from CD4+ or CD8+ T cells sorted from blood, collected in a trial of the OX40 agonist ivuxolimab. The TCR originated in an adult with an advanced solid tumor such as melanoma, head and neck, liver or kidney cancer. The chain uses TRBV23-1 and TRBJ1-1; D is unresolved. TRBV23-1 is marked as an open reading frame, function uncertain. The CDR3 here is CASSQSGPKAFF. The CDR3 DNA sequence: TGCGCCAGCAGTCAATCCGGCCCCAAAGCTTTCTTT.